Described below is a single T cell receptor beta chain sequence and its context. Antigen: not known. This sample stems from a study of OX40 agonist ivuxolimab in advanced cancers. In the study overall: In this trial design, patients received ivuxolimab intravenously at 0.01 to 10 mg/kg every 2 weeks. Dose-escalation subjects each had hepatocellular carcinoma, melanoma, renal cell or head and neck cancer. Having had anti-PD-1, anti-PD-L1 or anti-CTLA-4 therapy before was allowed, and approximately 40% had some. Study-level findings and limits: The CD4+ and CD8+ T cells in the blood had expanded clonally by week 6 at 0.1 to 3.0 mg/kg.

The repertoire was sequenced with immunoSEQ multiplex PCR; TCRdb's copy has only in-frame clones and lacks some. This sample has roughly 39,000 clones, with about 88% found just once. Between the trimmed V and J ends, which lost 3 bases and 7 bases, there was a span of 16 bases. There are 14 residues in the CDR3. Germline assignment: CDR1 SGHDT and CDR2 YYEEEE. The clonotype comes from an adult with an advanced solid tumor such as melanoma, head and neck, liver or kidney cancer. This sample comprised CD4+ or CD8+ T cells sorted from blood, obtained in a trial of the OX40 agonist ivuxolimab. The J gene is TRBJ1-2, the V gene TRBV5-6, with D maybe TRBD1 (5 bases). CDR3 coding DNA: TGTGCCAGCAGCTCAGTCTCCAGGGTATCTGGCTACACCTTC. This gives the protein CASSSVSRVSGYTF.